The T cell receptor (beta chain) described here comes from a study of CD8 T cells in ankylosing spondylitis. Trimming stripped 1 base from V and 4 bases from J, with 4 bases between. The germline CDR1 and CDR2 sequences are MNHEY and SMNVEV (reference sequence). This CDR3 contains 13 residues. This clonotype has ten or more counts. No antigen is known for it. TCRdb reanalysed the 5' RACE reads using MiXCR and keeps one entry per CDR3 protein. The sample consists of fewer than 550,000 distinct CDR3 sequences, roughly 5.2% of them appearing once. General study results and limits: Typical of ankylosing spondylitis blood, it appeared, was a TCR beta motif of fewer than 10 highly homologous variants.

Source material: blood, either unsorted or a sorted T cell fraction (not recorded which). The sequence was collected from a male donor with ankylosing spondylitis. The chain recombines TRBV27 with TRBJ2-2; D not resolved. The CDR3 here is CASSLFGTGELFF. Here the CDR3 DNA reads TGTGCCAGCAGTTTATTTGGCACCGGGGAGCTGTTTTTT.